This TCR beta chain was retrieved from a study of cytomegalovirus exposure and HLA in healthy donors. Study-level results: The authors enumerated some 160 TCR beta chains as linked to cytomegalovirus. The TCR clusters that emerged in the first cohort tended, a later analysis found, to co-occur in the approximately 110 validation repertoires.

The CDR3 length is 16 residues. Trimming pared 0 bases from V and 2 bases from J, leaving 13 bases between. Germline V gives CDR1 MGHRA, CDR2 YSYEKL. The table came from immunoSEQ multiplex PCR; TCRdb's copy has only in-frame clones and leaves some out. The data show under 350,000 clones, roughly 85% seen once. This clone showed up just once. What it binds is not known. Sample: PBMCs. The chain recombines TRBV4-1 with TRBJ1-2, with D perhaps matching TRBD1 (5 bases). The receptor's source is a woman between 18 and 29 years old in good health and CMV-seronegative. In DNA form, the CDR3 reads TGCGCCAGCAGCCAAGATTATCTGACAGACAACTATGGCTACACCTTC. Residues: CASSQDYLTDNYGYTF.